Following are 7 T cell receptor beta chains from one sample sequenced in a study of blood T cells in healthy people across ages. Using a J-beta primer mix together with a sample-barcoded 5' primer, a second PCR was run for roughly 6 to 12 cycles. MiXCR, applied by TCRdb to the 5' RACE reads, yields one record per CDR3 protein. The sample includes some 1.7 million distinct CDR3 sequences, roughly 28% of them seen just once. The sample comprised blood. The receptors come from a woman aged 25-40 years in good health.

Concerning this clonotype: At one end the junction does not follow the germline gene, possibly because of a read error. The chain is built from TRBV7-2 and TRBJ2-1; tentative D call: TRBD2 (6 bases). The CDR3 is made up of 14 amino acids. Germline CDR1 reads SGHTA; CDR2 reads FQGNSA. The CDR3, as DNA: TGTGCCAGCAGCCCACGGGTAGCGGACAATGAGCAGATCTTC. This translates into CASSPRVADNEQIF.

Only a few counts were recorded for this clonotype. This rearrangement joins TRBV6-6 to TRBJ1-1; D gene uncertain. Germline loops: CDR1 MNHNY, CDR2 SVGAGI (reference sequence). V shed 5 bases and J shed 11 bases, with 15 bases lying between them. The CDR3 covers 12 residues. The chain's CDR3 is CASSDRVGGAFF. The CDR3, as DNA: TGTGCCAGCAGTGATCGGGTCGGCGGGGCTTTCTTT.

This clonotype was seen many times. V usage is TRBV5-1 and J usage is TRBJ2-6, with D perhaps matching TRBD2 (5 bases). This CDR3 comprises 17 residues. Germline V lookup: CDR1 SGHRS, CDR2 YFSETQ. Trimming took off 0 bases at V and 2 bases at J, with 12 bases between the two ends. The CDR3 region is CASSLGSRGPGANVLTF. The CDR3 nucleotides are TGCGCCAGCAGCTTGGGGTCCCGGGGTCCTGGGGCCAACGTCCTGACTTTC.

This sequence joins TRBV7-2 and TRBJ2-7; no reliable D call. Germline V gives CDR1 SGHTA, CDR2 FQGNSA. Trimming took 1 base from V and 7 from J, leaving 17 bases between them. The CDR3 runs to 15 residues. In DNA, the CDR3 is TGTGCCAGCAGCTTAGAACTCAACTCCTACAATGAGCAGTACTTC. This codes for CASSLELNSYNEQYF.

The V gene is TRBV3-1, the J gene TRBJ2-4; the D is unclear. The DNA end favors TRBJ2-7, so the J call may be wrong. Germline V lookup: CDR1 LGHDT, CDR2 YNNKEL (reference sequence). The CDR3 contains 14 residues. This CDR3 is CASSQDTGFSEQYF. Here the CDR3 DNA reads TGTGCCAGCAGCCAAGATACTGGGTTCTCCGAGCAGTACTTC.

This clonotype was detected a few times. The rearrangement uses TRBV6-5 and TRBJ2-1; D gene unclear. The CDR3 consists of 13 residues. Germline lookup yields CDR1 MNHEY and CDR2 SVGAGI. The germline V and J ends were trimmed by 4 bases and 10 bases, with 14 bases remaining between them. The CDR3 DNA follows: TGTGCCAGCAGTTCCCGTCAGAACGGAGAGCAGTTCTTC. Its protein product is CASSSRQNGEQFF.

The table lists this clonotype with a few counts. One end of the junction varies from germline; a read error may be responsible. The CDR3 is CAGSGGDNPGYEQYF. In DNA form, the CDR3 reads TGTGCCGGCAGTGGGGGGGACAACCCCGGATACGAGCAGTACTTC. The rearrangement uses TRBV27 and TRBJ2-7, with a weak D call TRBD2 (7 bases). The length of the CDR3 is 15 residues. From germline, CDR1 is MNHEY and CDR2 SMNVEV (reference sequence).